Each of the 5 T cell receptor beta chains below was sequenced from the same sample in a study of early T cells in non-severe SARS-CoV-2 infection (dated by TCRdb to the early 2020s). Libraries were made using 5' RACE. The sequencing machine was a NextSeq 500. TCRdb took the public reads, trimmed them with fastp at Q25, ran MiXCR for clone calling and kept in-frame beta chains. Rows with one shared CDR3 protein collapse into an entry with the most common genes and DNA. Here the sample has 98,000 or so distinct CDR3 sequences; roughly 9.6% occur a single time. Approximately 5% of the sample comes from the top ten. Sequenced input: whole blood. These receptors were obtained from an adult who was a healthcare worker with PCR-confirmed SARS-CoV-2 infection or an uninfected control (not recorded which).

The sample holds many counts of this clonotype. The rearrangement links TRBV18 to TRBJ1-1; no clear D gene. The CDR3 contains 15 residues. The V gene lost 3 bases and the J gene lost 1 base, with 12 bases spanning the gap. Germline assignment: CDR1 KGHSH and CDR2 LQKENI. DNA for the CDR3: TGTGCCAGCTCACCTCCTACGGGAGGGAACACTGAAGCTTTCTTT. This translates into CASSPPTGGNTEAFF.

CDR3 sequence: CASSTYDEAFF. The CDR3, as DNA: TGTGCCAGCAGTACGTACGATGAAGCTTTCTTT. This sequence joins TRBV28 and TRBJ1-1; no definite D call. V gave up 5 bases and J gave up 7 bases, with 8 bases separating them. The CDR3 has 11 residues. CDR1 and CDR2 from the germline V gene are MDHEN and SYDVKM.

This clonotype occurred many times. The V call is TRBV20-1, the J call TRBJ1-1, with 8 bases lining up with TRBD1. This CDR3 spans 14 amino acids. Germline V gene data show CDR1 as DFQATT and CDR2 as SNEGSKA (reference sequence). J was trimmed by 0 bases and V by 3 bases; bases with no gene match: 3. The CDR3 coding sequence is TGCAGTGCTAGGCGGGACAGGATGAACACTGAAGCTTTCTTT. This gives the protein CSARRDRMNTEAFF.

The genes are TRBV20-1 and TRBJ2-7, with 13 bases lining up with TRBD2. V dropped 1 base and J dropped 2; count of bases not matched to a gene: 5. This CDR3 has 16 residues. Germline V lookup: CDR1 DFQATT, CDR2 SNEGSKA (reference sequence). For the CDR3, the DNA is TGCAGTGCTAGAGGCCCCGGGACTAGCGGGACCTACGAGCAGTACTTC. It codes for CSARGPGTSGTYEQYF.

This chain connects TRBV6-1 to TRBJ2-7, with D possibly TRBD1 on 6 matching bases. Germline CDR1 and CDR2: MNHNS and SASEGT. The CDR3 sequence is 13 residues long. The V gene lost 5 bases and the J gene lost 4 bases, with 12 bases spanning the gap. CDR3 nucleotides: TGTGCCAGCAGTTCGCGTCAGGGGTACGAGCAGTACTTC. Protein: CASSSRQGYEQYF.